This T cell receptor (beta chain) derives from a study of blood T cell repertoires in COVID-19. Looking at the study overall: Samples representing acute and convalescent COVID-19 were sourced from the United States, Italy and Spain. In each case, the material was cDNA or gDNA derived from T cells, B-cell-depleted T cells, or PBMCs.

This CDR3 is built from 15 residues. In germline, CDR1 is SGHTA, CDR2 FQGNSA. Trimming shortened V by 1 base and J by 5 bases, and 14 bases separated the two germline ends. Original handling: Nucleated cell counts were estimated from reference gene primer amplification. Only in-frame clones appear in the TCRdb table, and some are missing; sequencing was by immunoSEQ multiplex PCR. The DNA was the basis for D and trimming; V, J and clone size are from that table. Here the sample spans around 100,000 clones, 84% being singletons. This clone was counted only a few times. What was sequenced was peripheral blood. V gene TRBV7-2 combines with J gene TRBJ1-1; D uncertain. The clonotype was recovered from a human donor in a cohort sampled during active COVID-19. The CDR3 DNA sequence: TGTGCCAGCAGCTTAGAGACCGGGAGGCGGACTGAAGCTTTCTTT. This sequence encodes CASSLETGRRTEAFF.